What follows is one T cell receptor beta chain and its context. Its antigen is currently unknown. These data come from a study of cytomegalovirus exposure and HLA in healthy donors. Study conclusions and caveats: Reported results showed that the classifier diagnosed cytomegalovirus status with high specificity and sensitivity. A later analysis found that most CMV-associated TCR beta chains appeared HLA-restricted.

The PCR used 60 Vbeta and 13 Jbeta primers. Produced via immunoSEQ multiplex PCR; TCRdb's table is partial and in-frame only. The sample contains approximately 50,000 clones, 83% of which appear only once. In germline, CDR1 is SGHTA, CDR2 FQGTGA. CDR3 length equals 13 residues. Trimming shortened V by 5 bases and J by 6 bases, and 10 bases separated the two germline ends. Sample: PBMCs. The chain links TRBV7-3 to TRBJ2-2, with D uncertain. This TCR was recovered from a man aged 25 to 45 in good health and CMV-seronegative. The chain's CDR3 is CASSPAGAGELFF. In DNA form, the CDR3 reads TGTGCCAGCAGCCCCGCAGGCGCCGGGGAGCTGTTTTTT.